A selection of T cell receptor beta chains follows, all from one sample in a study of cytomegalovirus exposure and HLA in healthy donors. The repertoire was sequenced with immunoSEQ multiplex PCR; TCRdb's copy has only in-frame clones and lacks some. This table holds nearly 65,000 clones, under 85% found once. The material sequenced was PBMCs. These receptors were collected from a man between 50 and 59 years old in good health and CMV-seronegative. Both conserved end residues are part of each CDR3. D genes are given only for firm matches. Some rows mark clone size as missing; the rest say once, few, many or name a class of expanded clone.

clone size: -; V gene: TRBV2; J gene: TRBJ2-5; D gene: TRBD1; CDR3 protein: CASSGGQGEETQYF; CDR3 DNA: TGTGCCAGCAGCGGGGGACAGGGGGAAGAGACCCAGTACTTC
clone size: -; V gene: TRBV18; J gene: TRBJ1-3; D gene: -; CDR3 protein: CASSPPTGADTIYF; CDR3 DNA: TGTGCCAGCTCACCACCAACTGGGGCGGACACCATATATTTT
clone size: -; V gene: TRBV9; J gene: TRBJ2-1; D gene: -; CDR3 protein: CASSVGAVPYNEQFF; CDR3 DNA: TGTGCCAGCAGCGTAGGGGCTGTACCCTACAATGAGCAGTTCTTC
clone size: -; V gene: TRBV30; J gene: TRBJ1-5; D gene: TRBD1; CDR3 protein: CAWDTTGAQPQHF; CDR3 DNA: TGTGCCTGGGATACCACAGGGGCTCAGCCCCAGCATTTT
clone size: -; V gene: TRBV7-2; J gene: TRBJ1-5; D gene: TRBD1; CDR3 protein: CASSLRQGTSNQPQHF; CDR3 DNA: TGTGCCAGCAGCCTAAGACAGGGGACGAGCAATCAGCCCCAGCATTTT
clone size: -; V gene: TRBV19; J gene: TRBJ2-2; D gene: TRBD1; CDR3 protein: CASSSRQGWAGELFF; CDR3 DNA: TGTGCCAGTAGTTCGCGACAGGGTTGGGCCGGGGAGCTGTTTTTT
clone size: -; V gene: TRBV29-1; J gene: TRBJ2-2; D gene: TRBD1; CDR3 protein: CGGGQGRGELFF; CDR3 DNA: TGCGGGGGGGGACAGGGACGCGGGGAGCTGTTTTTT
clone size: -; V gene: TRBV15; J gene: TRBJ2-3; D gene: -; CDR3 protein: CATCQGITGTDTQYF; CDR3 DNA: TGTGCCACCTGCCAGGGGATTACGGGCACAGATACGCAGTATTTT
clone size: few; V gene: TRBV6-1; J gene: TRBJ2-3; D gene: -; CDR3 protein: CASITSRGTDTQYF; CDR3 DNA: TGTGCCAGCATAACTAGTCGCGGCACAGATACGCAGTATTTT
clone size: -; V gene: TRBV6-1; J gene: TRBJ2-5; D gene: -; CDR3 protein: CASSEARLETQYF; CDR3 DNA: TGTGCCAGCAGTGAAGCGCGGTTGGAGACCCAGTACTTC
clone size: -; V gene: TRBV14; J gene: TRBJ1-2; D gene: -; CDR3 protein: CASSQRQAVGYTF; CDR3 DNA: TGTGCCAGCAGCCAAAGACAGGCGGTTGGCTACACCTTC
clone size: -; V gene: TRBV4-2; J gene: TRBJ1-3; D gene: -; CDR3 protein: CASSQEVSGGARISSGNTIYF; CDR3 DNA: TGTGCCAGCAGCCAAGAGGTTAGCGGGGGTGCGAGGATCTCCTCTGGAAACACCATATATTTT
clone size: few; V gene: TRBV5-6; J gene: TRBJ2-3; D gene: TRBD1; CDR3 protein: CASSSGTGGTDTQYF; CDR3 DNA: TGTGCCAGCAGCTCCGGGACAGGGGGCACAGATACGCAGTATTTT
clone size: -; V gene: TRBV7-9; J gene: TRBJ2-1; D gene: TRBD2; CDR3 protein: CASSPERGGWNNEQFF; CDR3 DNA: TGTGCCAGCAGCCCGGAGCGGGGGGGCTGGAACAATGAGCAGTTCTTC
clone size: -; V gene: TRBV6-6; J gene: TRBJ2-1; D gene: TRBD2; CDR3 protein: CASSYPGAGDNEQFF; CDR3 DNA: TGTGCCAGCAGTTACCCCGGAGCGGGGGACAATGAGCAGTTCTTC
clone size: -; V gene: TRBV6-5; J gene: TRBJ1-6; D gene: -; CDR3 protein: CASSYLSTGDSPLHF; CDR3 DNA: TGTGCCAGCAGTTACCTTTCCACGGGTGATTCACCCCTCCACTTT
clone size: -; V gene: TRBV10-2; J gene: TRBJ2-7; D gene: -; CDR3 protein: CASKHYPSYEQYF; CDR3 DNA: TGCGCCAGCAAGCACTACCCCTCCTACGAGCAGTACTTC
clone size: -; V gene: TRBV21-1; J gene: TRBJ1-2; D gene: -; CDR3 protein: CASEAPLNYGYTF; CDR3 DNA: TGTGCCAGCGAGGCCCCCTTAAACTATGGCTACACCTTC
clone size: once; V gene: TRBV6-5; J gene: TRBJ1-4; D gene: TRBD1; CDR3 protein: CASSLTGTGYEKLFF; CDR3 DNA: TGTGCCAGCAGTTTGACCGGGACAGGTTATGAAAAACTGTTTTTT
clone size: -; V gene: TRBV6-5; J gene: TRBJ2-7; D gene: -; CDR3 protein: CASSYGERYEQYF; CDR3 DNA: TGTGCCAGCAGTTACGGGGAGAGATACGAGCAGTACTTC
clone size: -; V gene: TRBV6-5; J gene: TRBJ2-7; D gene: TRBD2; CDR3 protein: CASRDLTSGEIEQYF; CDR3 DNA: TGTGCCAGCAGGGACCTGACTAGCGGGGAGATCGAGCAGTACTTC
clone size: -; V gene: TRBV13; J gene: TRBJ2-7; D gene: TRBD1; CDR3 protein: CASSSAGTGSYEQYF; CDR3 DNA: TGTGCCAGCAGCTCCGCCGGGACAGGGTCCTACGAGCAGTACTTC
clone size: -; V gene: TRBV6-4; J gene: TRBJ2-1; D gene: TRBD2; CDR3 protein: CASSLSGGNNNEQFF; CDR3 DNA: TGTGCCAGCAGTCTTAGCGGGGGGAACAACAATGAGCAGTTCTTC
clone size: few; V gene: TRBV13; J gene: TRBJ1-3; D gene: -; CDR3 protein: CASSFEPGAGNTIYF; CDR3 DNA: TGTGCCAGCAGCTTCGAACCGGGGGCTGGAAACACCATATATTTT